This T cell receptor beta chain was observed in a study of blood T cell repertoires in COVID-19. Overall study context: The cDNA or gDNA used as material had been derived from T cells, B-cell-depleted T cells, or PBMCs.

CDR3 length: 17 amino acids. The germline V gene has CDR1 MGHRA and CDR2 YSYEKL. J gave up 2 bases and V 0 bases, and 7 bases lay outside the gene matches. The repertoire was sequenced with immunoSEQ multiplex PCR; TCRdb's copy has only in-frame clones and lacks some. The sample lists under 60,000 clones; approximately 83% were seen once. The TCR sequence derives from a human donor in a cohort sampled during active COVID-19. Sequenced: peripheral blood. V and J are TRBV4-1 and TRBJ1-5; 7 nucleotides line up with TRBD1. CDR3 region: CASSQDLDRARNQPQHF. CDR3 sequence (DNA): TGCGCCAGCAGCCAAGATCTTGACAGGGCACGCAATCAGCCCCAGCATTTT.